These 30 T cell receptor beta chains share one sample of origin, sequenced in a study of blood T cell repertoires in COVID-19. Sequencing was performed with immunoSEQ multiplex PCR; in TCRdb, only in-frame clones are kept and a portion is missing. The sample consists of over 250,000 clones, around 90% of them appearing once. The specimen sequenced was PBMCs or T cells enriched from blood (not recorded which). Receptors originate from a woman in her thirties who had recovered from COVID-19.

The CDR3 sequence: CASSLTGTGVGSNQPQHF. The CDR3 DNA is TGTGCCAGCAGCTTGACCGGGACAGGGGTGGGTAGCAATCAGCCCCAGCATTTT. The V call is TRBV5-5, the J call TRBJ1-5; 10 bases fit TRBD1. The germline CDR1 and CDR2 sequences are SGHKS and YYEKEE (reference sequence). Germline trimming cut 1 base from V and 0 bases from J; bases unmatched to any gene: 7. This CDR3 region has 18 residues.

The chain employs TRBV7-2 and TRBJ1-5, with D tentatively TRBD1 (6 bases). The CDR3 extends over 14 amino acids. Germline V lookup: CDR1 SGHTA, CDR2 FQGNSA. V lost 5 bases to trimming and J lost 0 bases, with 8 bases between them. CDR3 protein: CASSNRVSNQPQHF. The CDR3 coding sequence is TGTGCCAGCAGCAACAGGGTTAGCAATCAGCCCCAGCATTTT.

This clone is a singleton in its sample. This chain links TRBV15 with TRBJ1-5; D gene unclear. Germline loops: CDR1 LNHNV, CDR2 YYDKDF (reference sequence). The CDR3 runs 14 residues. V gave up 7 bases and J gave up 0 bases, with 10 bases separating them. The CDR3 DNA reads TGTGCCACCACCGAGGCATATAGCAATCAGCCCCAGCATTTT. The encoded protein is CATTEAYSNQPQHF.

This chain uses TRBV2 with TRBJ1-2, with D maybe TRBD1 (6 bases). CDR3 length: 12 amino acids. Trimming removed 6 bases from V and 4 bases from J, with 9 bases in between. CDR1 and CDR2 (germline): SNHLY, FYNNEI. In DNA, the CDR3 is TGTGCCAGCAGGGGGACACTCTATGGCTACACCTTC. Encoded protein: CASRGTLYGYTF.

The J gene is TRBJ1-2, the V gene TRBV10-3; D possibly corresponds to TRBD1 (6 bases). This CDR3 region has 12 residues. Per the germline V gene, CDR1 is ENHRY and CDR2 is SYGVKD. V lost 9 bases to trimming and J lost 3 bases, with 11 bases between them. The CDR3, as DNA: TGTGCCATATACAGGGTAGACTATGGCTACACCTTC. This gives the protein CAIYRVDYGYTF.

The chain employs TRBV7-6 and TRBJ1-1; TRBD1 matches 7 bases. J was trimmed by 2 bases and V by 5 bases; bases with no gene match: 5. CDR3 length: 14 amino acids. Germline V CDR1 and CDR2: SGHVS, FNYEAQ. The CDR3 DNA follows: TGTGCCAGCAGCCTAGGGACAGCAAACACTGAAGCTTTCTTT. Its protein is CASSLGTANTEAFF.

This chain joins TRBV27 and TRBJ2-5; 7 nucleotides agree with TRBD1. CDR1 MNHEY and CDR2 SMNVEV come from the germline V gene (reference sequence). The CDR3 has 15 residues. J gave up 2 bases and V 4 bases, and 7 bases lay outside the gene matches. The CDR3 reads CASSYRGSRQETQYF. CDR3 bases: TGTGCCAGCAGTTACAGGGGTAGTCGACAAGAGACCCAGTACTTC.

The chain carries TRBV19 and TRBJ2-4; TRBD2 agrees at 8 bases. The CDR3 runs 11 residues. Germline lookup yields CDR1 LNHDA and CDR2 SQIVND (reference sequence). V lost 8 bases and J lost 13; bases outside the gene matches: 7. CDR3 nucleotide sequence: TGTGCCAGTGGGACTAGTATTTTCCAGTACTTC. It codes for CASGTSIFQYF.

The genes are TRBV3-1 (or the pseudogene TRBV3-2) and TRBJ1-5; D unresolved. The germline V and J ends were trimmed by 4 bases and 7 bases, with 20 bases remaining between them. CDR1 LGHDT and CDR2 YNNKEL come from the germline V gene (reference sequence). The CDR3 spans 16 residues. The CDR3 nucleotides are TGTGCCAGCAGCCCTTTCGGAGCCCGGGCGGGACAGCCCCAGCATTTT. Its translation is CASSPFGARAGQPQHF.

The chain combines TRBV7-9 with TRBJ2-7, with TRBD2 matching over 9 bases. The CDR3 covers 19 residues. The junction had 20 bases not matched to a gene; V was cut back by 6 bases and J by 2 bases. Germline V gene data show CDR1 as SEHNR and CDR2 as FQNEAQ (reference sequence). The CDR3 bases are TGTGCCAGCAGACGAGAACCCCTAGCGGGGAGTCTGGGAACCTACGAGCAGTACTTC. Its translation: CASRREPLAGSLGTYEQYF.

The V and J genes are TRBV11-3 and TRBJ1-1, with D perhaps matching TRBD1 (6 bases). V gave up 2 bases and J gave up 7 bases, with 11 bases separating them. Germline assignment: CDR1 SGHNT and CDR2 YENEEA. This CDR3 has 13 residues. The CDR3 loop is CASSLLQDSEAFF. In DNA form, the CDR3 reads TGTGCCAGCAGCTTACTCCAGGACAGTGAAGCTTTCTTT.

V and J are TRBV4-1 and TRBJ1-2; D is uncertain. The germline V gene encodes CDR1 MGHRA and CDR2 YSYEKL. Trimming removed 4 bases from V and 3 bases from J, with 9 bases in between. The CDR3 totals 13 residues. This chain's CDR3 is CASSPKIDYGYTF. The CDR3 nucleotides are TGCGCCAGCAGCCCCAAGATAGACTATGGCTACACCTTC.

The J gene is TRBJ2-5, the V gene TRBV28; no definite D call. The CDR3 is 12 residues long. Germline loops: CDR1 MDHEN, CDR2 SYDVKM. V was clipped by 2 bases and J by 7 bases, with 8 bases between them. CDR3 nucleotides: TGTGCCAGCAGTTTAAGACCGGGGACCCAGTACTTC. This codes for CASSLRPGTQYF.

The V call is TRBV6-5, the J call TRBJ2-2; D might be TRBD2 (6 bases). The CDR3 is 15 residues long. Germline loops: CDR1 MNHEY, CDR2 SVGAGI. Trimming pared 1 base from V and 5 bases from J, leaving 11 bases between. In nucleotides, the CDR3 is TGTGCCAGCAGTTACTTTGGGGGGAATACCGGGGAGCTGTTTTTT. Its protein is CASSYFGGNTGELFF.

This chain joins TRBV27 and TRBJ2-3; the D is unclear. Germline CDR1 reads MNHEY; CDR2 reads SMNVEV (reference sequence). Deletions cut 4 bases from V and 2 bases from J, with 19 bases between. The CDR3 sequence is 17 residues long. CDR3 nucleotides: TGTGCCAGCAGTTCCCCCCCGGCCAGGCGAAACACAGATACGCAGTATTTT. Translated: CASSSPPARRNTDTQYF.

This chain connects TRBV4-1 to TRBJ2-1; 13 bases are shared with TRBD2. The germline gives CDR1 MGHRA, CDR2 YSYEKL. This CDR3 is 19 amino acids long. Germline trimming cut 2 bases from V and 9 bases from J; bases unmatched to any gene: 16. CDR3 in DNA: TGCGCCAGCAGCCAATCACCGGGACTAGCGGGAAAGGATACGGGTGAGCAGTTCTTC. It yields the protein CASSQSPGLAGKDTGEQFF.

CDR3 sequence: CASSYLDSYGYTF. CDR3 DNA sequence: TGTGCCAGCAGTTACCTGGACAGCTATGGCTACACCTTC. The chain couples TRBV6-5 to TRBJ1-2, with D perhaps matching TRBD1 (6 bases). The CDR3 has 13 amino acids. The germline CDR1 and CDR2 sequences are MNHEY and SVGAGI. V lost 2 bases, J lost 4 bases, and 8 bases lay in between.

As concerns this clone: This sample includes further DNA sequences coding for the same CDR3. The rearrangement links TRBV6-5 to TRBJ1-2; maybe TRBD1 (5 bases). CDR1 and CDR2 from the germline V gene are MNHEY and SVGAGI. The V and J ends lost 8 bases and 7 bases respectively, with 14 bases between them. The CDR3 is 12 residues long. CDR3 protein: CASSYTGGGYTF. The CDR3 coding sequence is TGTGCCAGCTCCTACACCGGGGGTGGCTACACCTTC.

This chain connects TRBV3-1 (or the pseudogene TRBV3-2) to TRBJ2-2; D possibly corresponds to TRBD1 (6 bases). V was trimmed by 4 bases and J by 1 base, leaving 13 bases between them. The CDR3 has 16 amino acids. CDR1 and CDR2 from the germline V gene are LGHDT and YNNKEL (reference sequence). The CDR3: CASSRRTGMNTGELFF. CDR3 coding DNA: TGTGCCAGCAGCCGGAGAACAGGGATGAACACCGGGGAGCTGTTTTTT.

V usage is TRBV7-3 and J usage is TRBJ2-1, with 9 bases identical to TRBD2. Trimming removed 4 bases from V and 5 bases from J; junction bases left unmatched: 15. The CDR3 is 18 amino acids. The germline gives CDR1 SGHTA, CDR2 FQGTGA. This CDR3 is CASSSSAEKREDHNEQFF. CDR3 nucleotides: TGTGCCAGCAGCTCCTCCGCCGAGAAGCGGGAGGACCACAATGAGCAGTTCTTC.

The rearrangement joins TRBV10-3 to TRBJ1-1; no clear D gene. The CDR3 length is 13 residues. V lost 7 bases and J 0 bases, leaving 9 bases between the germline ends. The germline V gene encodes CDR1 ENHRY and CDR2 SYGVKD. DNA of the CDR3: TGTGCCATCAAATTGTCTCTGAACACTGAAGCTTTCTTT. It translates to CAIKLSLNTEAFF.

The rearrangement links TRBV7-3 to TRBJ2-7, with TRBD1 as a possible D gene (6 bases). This CDR3 spans 15 amino acids. Trimming removed 2 bases from V and 4 bases from J, with 15 bases in between. CDR1 and CDR2 (germline): SGHTA, FQGTGA. CDR3 region: CASSLLPGEKYEQYF. Here the CDR3 DNA reads TGTGCCAGCAGCTTATTACCAGGGGAGAAGTACGAGCAGTACTTC.

The chain uses TRBV24-1 and TRBJ2-7, with D tentatively TRBD2 (6 bases). CDR3 length equals 14 residues. Trimming cost V 5 bases and J 2 bases, with 12 bases left between them. Germline loops: CDR1 KGHDR, CDR2 SFDVKD. CDR3 amino acids: CATSGGGIPYEQYF. CDR3 coding DNA: TGTGCCACCAGTGGGGGCGGGATCCCCTACGAGCAGTACTTC.

The chain carries TRBV3-1 (or the pseudogene TRBV3-2) and TRBJ1-2; D unclear. CDR1 and CDR2 from the germline V gene are LGHDT and YNNKEL (reference sequence). V gave up 0 bases and J gave up 8 bases, with 16 bases separating them. The CDR3 totals 15 residues. CDR3 bases: TGTGCCAGCAGCCAAGACCCGAGCCCCTGGCGGGGCTACACCTTC. Its protein product is CASSQDPSPWRGYTF.

V and J are TRBV6-5 and TRBJ2-5; D not resolved. CDR1 is MNHEY and CDR2 is SVGAGI in the germline V gene. This CDR3 contains 13 residues. V dropped 7 bases and J dropped 1 base, with 10 bases sitting between them. The CDR3 nucleotides read TGTGCCAGCATGCGGAATACCCAAGAGACCCAGTACTTC. The encoded protein is CASMRNTQETQYF.

The table lists this clone with a few counts. The rearrangement links TRBV18 to TRBJ2-5; no definite D call. Deletions cut 3 bases from V and 5 bases from J, with 10 bases between. The CDR3 has 13 amino acids. CDR1 KGHSH and CDR2 LQKENI come from the germline V gene. For the CDR3, the DNA is TGTGCCAGCTCACCGACGAGAGGTGAGACCCAGTACTTC. This encodes CASSPTRGETQYF.

The chain combines TRBV3-1 (or the pseudogene TRBV3-2) with TRBJ1-1; D is unclear. The germline gives CDR1 LGHDT, CDR2 YNNKEL (reference sequence). V lost 4 bases and J lost 4, with 10 bases in between. CDR3 length: 13 amino acids. The CDR3 protein is CASSRLMGTEAFF. In nucleotides, the CDR3 is TGTGCCAGCAGCCGACTAATGGGCACTGAAGCTTTCTTT.

The CDR3 here is CASSQGPFEKLFF. CDR3 bases: TGCGCCAGCAGCCAAGGGCCGTTTGAAAAACTGTTTTTT. This rearrangement joins TRBV4-1 to TRBJ1-4; the D is unclear. Germline V lookup: CDR1 MGHRA, CDR2 YSYEKL. V lost 1 base to trimming and J lost 7 bases, with 7 bases between them. This CDR3 is 13 amino acids long.

The chain couples TRBV24-1 to TRBJ2-6, with D tentatively TRBD2 (6 bases). Trimming removed 5 bases at V and 4 bases at J, with 8 bases between. Looked up from germline, CDR1 is KGHDR and CDR2 is SFDVKD. The CDR3 is made up of 14 amino acids. The DNA of the CDR3 is TGTGCCACCAGTGGCGGGGAAGGGGCCAACGTCCTGACTTTC. It translates to CATSGGEGANVLTF.

V usage is TRBV5-1 and J usage is TRBJ2-5; 10 bases fit TRBD2. Germline V CDR1 and CDR2: SGHRS, YFSETQ. V shed 3 bases and J 4 bases; nucleotides not matched to a gene: 12. The CDR3 length is 17 residues. The CDR3 loop is CASSSPVVAGGRETQYF. The CDR3 bases are TGCGCCAGCAGCTCCCCCGTGGTAGCGGGGGGTAGAGAGACCCAGTACTTC.